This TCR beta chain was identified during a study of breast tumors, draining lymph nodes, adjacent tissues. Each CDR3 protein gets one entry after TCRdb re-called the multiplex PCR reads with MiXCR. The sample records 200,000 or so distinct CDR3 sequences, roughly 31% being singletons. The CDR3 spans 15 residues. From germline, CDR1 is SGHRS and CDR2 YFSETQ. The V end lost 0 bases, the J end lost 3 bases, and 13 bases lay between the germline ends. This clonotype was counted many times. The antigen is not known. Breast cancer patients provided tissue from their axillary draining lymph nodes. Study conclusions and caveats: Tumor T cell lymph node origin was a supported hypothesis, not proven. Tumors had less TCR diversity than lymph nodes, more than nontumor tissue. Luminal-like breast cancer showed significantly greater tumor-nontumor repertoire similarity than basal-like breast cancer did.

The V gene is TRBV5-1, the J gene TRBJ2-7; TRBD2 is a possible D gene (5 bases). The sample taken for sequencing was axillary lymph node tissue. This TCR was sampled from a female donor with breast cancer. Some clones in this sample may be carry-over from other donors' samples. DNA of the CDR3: TGCGCCAGCAGCTTGGACCATGGACTCAACTACGAGCAGTACTTC. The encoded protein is CASSLDHGLNYEQYF.